Below are 6 T cell receptor beta chains sequenced from a single sample in a study of T cell repertoires in cytomegalovirus infection. Via MiXCR, TCRdb re-called the reads, giving one row per CDR3 protein. This table holds a few hundred thousand distinct CDR3 sequences, around 25% found once. Their specific antigens are unknown. This material consisted of cultured PBMCs, taken from culture after CMV antigen stimulation. These receptors were collected from a human donor in good health (CMV status not recorded). Some clones in this sample may be carry-over from other donors' samples.

The DNA of the CDR3 is TGTGCTAGTGGTTCCCTTCTTAGTAGTGGCTACACCTTC. Protein product: CASGSLLSSGYTF. The chain combines TRBV12-5 with TRBJ1-2; D unclear. The CDR3 has 13 residues. Germline V gives CDR1 LGHNT, CDR2 FRNRAP. Trimming took 4 bases from V and 7 from J, leaving 13 bases between them. The full variable domain, completed using reference TRBV12-5 and TRBJ1-2, is DARVTQTPRHKVTEMGQEVTMRCQPILGHNTVFWYRQTMMQGLELLAYFRNRAPLDDSGMPKDRFSAEMPDATLATLKIQPSEPRDSAVYFCASGSLLSSGYTFGSGTRLTVV.

The sample holds a few counts of this clonotype. This chain connects TRBV19 to TRBJ1-6; 9 nucleotides line up with TRBD1. J gave up 9 bases and V 7 bases, and 10 bases lay outside the gene matches. CDR3 length: 15 residues. Germline V gives CDR1 LNHDA, CDR2 SQIVND (reference sequence). Here the CDR3 DNA reads TGTGCCAGTATGCTTGGGACAGGGACGCGTTCACCCCTCCACTTT. It yields the protein CASMLGTGTRSPLHF.

Only a few counts were recorded for this clonotype. V is TRBV19 and J is TRBJ2-1; 7 positions agree with TRBD2. CDR1 and CDR2 from the germline V gene are LNHDA and SQIVND (reference sequence). The CDR3 sequence is 15 residues long. J gave up 3 bases and V 1 base, and 3 bases lay outside the gene matches. Written as DNA, the CDR3 is TGTGCCAGTAGTATAGCAGCGGGAATCTACAATGAGCAGTTCTTC. Amino acid sequence: CASSIAAGIYNEQFF.

This clonotype has just a few counts. The chain is built from TRBV5-1 and TRBJ1-1; D call uncertain. The CDR3 runs to 16 residues. V shed 3 bases and J shed 2 bases, with 17 bases lying between them. Germline loops: CDR1 SGHRS, CDR2 YFSETQ. The CDR3 reads CASSSFRDRKNTEAFF. The CDR3, as DNA: TGCGCCAGCAGCTCGTTTCGGGATCGGAAAAACACTGAAGCTTTCTTT.

The CDR3 DNA follows: TGTGCCACCAGTGATTTGGGGGTAGACTCCTACAATGAGCAGTTCTTC. Translated, it gives CATSDLGVDSYNEQFF. The rearrangement links TRBV24-1 to TRBJ2-1; no definite D call. V was cut by 0 bases and J by 0 bases, with 8 bases left in between. This CDR3 is built from 16 residues. Germline values: CDR1 KGHDR, CDR2 SFDVKD.

This clonotype was detected only a few times. The chain recombines TRBV28 with TRBJ1-5, with a possible D match to TRBD1 (6 bases). Germline V gene data show CDR1 as MDHEN and CDR2 as SYDVKM. V was clipped by 2 bases and J by 2 bases, with 10 bases between them. This CDR3 has 15 amino acids. The CDR3: CASSLEGGGNQPQHF. CDR3 DNA: TGTGCCAGCAGTTTAGAGGGGGGCGGCAATCAGCCCCAGCATTTT.